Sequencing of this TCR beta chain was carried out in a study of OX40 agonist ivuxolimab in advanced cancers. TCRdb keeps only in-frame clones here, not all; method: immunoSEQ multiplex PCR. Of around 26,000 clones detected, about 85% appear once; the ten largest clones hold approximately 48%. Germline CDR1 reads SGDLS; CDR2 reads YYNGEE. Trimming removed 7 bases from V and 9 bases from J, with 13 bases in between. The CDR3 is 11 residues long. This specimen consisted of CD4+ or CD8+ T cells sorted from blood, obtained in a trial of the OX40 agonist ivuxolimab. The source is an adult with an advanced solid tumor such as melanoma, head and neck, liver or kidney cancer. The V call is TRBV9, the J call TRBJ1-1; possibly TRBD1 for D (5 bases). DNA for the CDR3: TGTGCCAGCGGGGGTGGTGGAAAAGCTTTCTTT. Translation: CASGGGGKAFF.